This TCR beta chain came from a study of shared clonotypes between healthy human individuals. About the research overall: The study used three CD4 naive, three CD4 memory, two CD8 naive and one CD8 memory plate per donor. Whole-study findings and limits: Sequencing depth was predicted to influence how clonotypes are shared among donors. Represented diversity (both genetic and exposure-history) was limited by the small number of donors.

Assay: immunoSEQ multiplex PCR; the TCRdb copy retains only in-frame clones and omits some. The data contain around 1.1 million clones, 75% to 85% of them singletons. V shed 1 base and J shed 5 bases, with 11 bases lying between them. This CDR3 is built from 14 residues. The germline CDR1 and CDR2 sequences are MGHRA and YSYEKL. This clone has ten or more counts. Its target is unknown. Sequences were obtained from memory CD4+ T cells from PBMCs. Subset in this sample: CD45RA-negative fraction. The rearrangement uses TRBV4-1 and TRBJ2-5, with D perhaps TRBD1 or TRBD2 (5 bases each). The receptor was derived from a man younger than 35 in good health. Some clones in this sample may be carry-over from other donors' samples. The CDR3 protein is CASSQGFGDETQYF. DNA for the CDR3: TGCGCCAGCAGCCAAGGTTTCGGGGACGAGACCCAGTACTTC.